This TCR beta chain was recovered during a study of cytomegalovirus exposure and HLA in healthy donors. The germline gives CDR1 GTSNPN, CDR2 SVGIG (reference sequence). Trimming left V 4 bases short and J 5 bases short, with 18 bases between. This CDR3 comprises 14 residues. The PCR had 60 Vbeta and 13 Jbeta primers. Data came from immunoSEQ multiplex PCR; TCRdb stores just in-frame clones and leaves some out. This repertoire shows roughly 160,000 clones, roughly 75% found once; its top ten account for around 2.5%. This receptor was identified in a female donor in good health and CMV-seronegative. The sequenced sample was PBMCs. The J gene is TRBJ2-7, the V gene TRBV30; D is possibly TRBD2 (6 bases). The CDR3 protein is CAWNEFGSSNEQYF. The CDR3 region has the DNA TGTGCCTGGAACGAATTCGGGAGTAGCAACGAGCAGTACTTC.